This T cell receptor (beta chain) was recorded in a study of Graves' ophthalmopathy and Graves' hyperthyroidism. Findings and caveats of the study: Blood also contained most of the expanded thyroid clonotypes above 0.001 frequency.

On this clonotype: Its target is not known.

As the template, RNA transcripts were used to amplify TCR beta CDR3 regions. HTBI primers primed a first-round RT-PCR, and a second-round multiplex PCR followed. TCRdb reanalysed the multiplex PCR reads using MiXCR and keeps one entry per CDR3 protein. The sample records hundreds of thousands of distinct CDR3 sequences, 45% to 55% being singletons. V lost 4 bases to trimming and J lost 5 bases; unmatched junction nucleotides: 7. Germline loops: CDR1 SNHLY, CDR2 FYNNEI. The CDR3 is 15 amino acids. Each donor who had ophthalmopathy showed moderate-to-severe activity, a CAS of ≥3, a NOSPECS of ≥4, and a duration under 3 months. Pregnant or lactating patients and those with other autoimmune diseases or uncontrolled infections were excluded. Serum thyroxine and TRAb, along with clinical symptoms, thyroid ultrasound and orbital computed tomography, were what diagnosis relied on.

The chain carries TRBV2 and TRBJ2-5, with 10 bases matching TRBD2. The sequence came from an adult man with Graves' ophthalmopathy. The sample consisted of peripheral blood. The CDR3 sequence is CASSASGGAPETQYF. CDR3 bases: TGTGCCAGCAGTGCCAGCGGGGGGGCCCCGGAGACCCAGTACTTC.